This is a list of T cell receptor beta chains from one sample in a study of graft-versus-host responses after intestinal transplantation. Assay: immunoSEQ multiplex PCR; the TCRdb copy retains only in-frame clones and omits some. The sample contains fewer than 25,000 clones, 40% of which appear only once. Sequencing was performed on alloreactive CD4+ T cells from a mixed lymphocyte reaction culture, taken before intestinal transplant. The receptors were gathered from a human patient who received an intestinal transplant. CDR3s include the opening cysteine and the closing phenylalanine or tryptophan. D genes are given only for firm matches. A row's size may be missing; if present it is once, few, many or a size class.

-	TRBJ1-2	TRBV20-1	few	10	TGCAGTGCTTACAGGGTTGGCTACACCTTC	CSAYRVGYTF
TRBD1	TRBJ1-2	TRBV18	-	15	TGTGCCAGCTCATCAGACGACAGGGTATACTATGGCTACACCTTC	CASSSDDRVYYGYTF
-	TRBJ1-3	TRBV4-1	few	15	TGCGCCAGCAGCCAAGAGTGGGCCTCTGGAAACACCATATATTTT	CASSQEWASGNTIYF
-	TRBJ2-1	TRBV6-5	-	14	TGTGCCAGCAGTTTAGTAGGGGCCTACAATGAGCAGTTCTTC	CASSLVGAYNEQFF
TRBD1	TRBJ1-2	TRBV19	-	12	TGTGCCAGTATGGGGACAGCTTATGGCTACACCTTC	CASMGTAYGYTF
-	TRBJ2-3	TRBV9	-	16	TGTGCCAGCAGCGAAGGACCGGGAATCTCCACAGATACGCAGTATTTT	CASSEGPGISTDTQYF
TRBD2	TRBJ2-7	TRBV10-3	-	15	TGTGCCATCAGTGAGGGCGGGGGAGGGATCTACGAGCAGTACTTC	CAISEGGGGIYEQYF
-	TRBJ2-1	TRBV28	few	12	TGTGCCAGCATGCGGTGGAACAATGAGCAGTTCTTC	CASMRWNNEQFF
-	TRBJ2-5	TRBV6-6	few	12	TGTGCCAGCAGTTACTCACTAGGGACCCAGTACTTC	CASSYSLGTQYF
TRBD2	TRBJ2-1	TRBV9	-	16	TGTGCCAGCAGCGTAGAACTAGCGGGAGGGTGGGATGAGCAGTTCTTC	CASSVELAGGWDEQFF
TRBD1	TRBJ1-1	TRBV4-3	once	16	TGCGCCAGCAGCCGAGGCTACAGGGGCTCCAACACTGAAGCTTTCTTT	CASSRGYRGSNTEAFF
TRBD1	TRBJ1-2	TRBV5-4	few	13	TGTGCCAGCAGAGGGACAGGGATGTATGGCTACACCTTC	CASRGTGMYGYTF
TRBD2	TRBJ2-5	TRBV2	few	19	TGTGCCAGCAGTGGAGACCCCGGGGTAGCGGGAGGCGGATGGGAGACCCAGTACTTC	CASSGDPGVAGGGWETQYF
TRBD2	TRBJ2-3	TRBV11-3	-	16	TGTGCCAGCAGCTTAGAGCTAGCGGGGGGTAGAAATACGCAGTATTTT	CASSLELAGGRNTQYF
TRBD1	TRBJ2-7	TRBV6-5	few	15	TGTGCCAGCAGAACCATTGGGACAGGGGCCTACGAGCAGTACTTC	CASRTIGTGAYEQYF
TRBD1	TRBJ1-6	TRBV5-6	-	18	TGTGCCAGCAGCTTCCTGGACAGGGGGAGCTCCTATAATTCACCCCTCCACTTT	CASSFLDRGSSYNSPLHF
-	TRBJ2-5	TRBV5-1	few	15	TGCGCCAGCAGCTTGGCGGCAGGGGGGCGAGAGACCCAGTACTTC	CASSLAAGGRETQYF
-	TRBJ1-1	TRBV7-2	-	14	TGTGCCAGCAGCTTACAGGGGTTCAAGGGTTCGGCTTTCTTT	CASSLQGFKGSAFF
-	TRBJ2-2	TRBV9	-	16	TGTGCCAGCAGCGTAGTAGGACAGCTAGGTACCGGGGAGCTGTTTTTT	CASSVVGQLGTGELFF
-	TRBJ1-6	TRBV30	few	13	TGTGCCTGGAGTTCCCGGGGTCTTTCACCCCTCCACTTT	CAWSSRGLSPLHF
-	TRBJ1-6	TRBV6-5	few	14	TGTGCCAGCTCCATTTCCGGGAGGGGTTCACCCCTCCACTTT	CASSISGRGSPLHF
-	TRBJ2-2	TRBV28	-	15	TGTGCCAGCAGTTTATGGGAGTCGGACACCGGGGAGCTGTTTTTT	CASSLWESDTGELFF
-	TRBJ2-1	TRBV19	-	13	TGTGCCAGTAGTTGGTACCGAAGAGGTGAGCAGTTCTTC	CASSWYRRGEQFF
TRBD1	TRBJ1-2	TRBV6-5	-	15	TGTACCAGCAGTCCGGGGGACAGGCCTCTCTATGGCTACACCTTC	CTSSPGDRPLYGYTF
TRBD1	TRBJ1-6	TRBV19	few	16	TGTGCCAGTAGTATTAGGTTCGGGACAGGGAATTCACCCCTCCACTTT	CASSIRFGTGNSPLHF
TRBD2	TRBJ2-3	TRBV28	once	16	TGTGCCAGCAGACTAGCGACTAGCGGGGGGGGAGATACGCAGTATTTT	CASRLATSGGGDTQYF
TRBD1	TRBJ2-7	TRBV5-4	-	14	TGTGCCAGCAGCTTAAGACAGGGAGCCTACGAGCAGTACTTC	CASSLRQGAYEQYF
TRBD2	TRBJ2-1	TRBV6-4	-	15	TGTGCCAGCAGCCTGACTAGCGGGGCTACAATGAATCAGTTCTTC	CASSLTSGATMNQFF
TRBD1	TRBJ2-2	TRBV5-1	-	18	TGCGCCAGCAGCTTAGGAATCGAGACAGGGGGGGATACCGGGGAGCTGTTTTTT	CASSLGIETGGDTGELFF